This TCR beta chain was found in a study of blood T cell repertoires in COVID-19. The wider study: Samples of COVID-19 (acute and convalescent) were obtained from the United States, Italy and Spain. PBMCs, B-cell-depleted T cells, or T cells provided the cDNA or gDNA that made up the material.

V gave up 5 bases and J gave up 2 bases; unmatched junction bases: 3. The germline V gene has CDR1 KGHDR and CDR2 SFDVKD. CDR3 length: 14 residues. Authors' analysis steps: Amplifying reference gene primers gave estimates of nucleated cell counts. Sequencing was performed with immunoSEQ multiplex PCR; in TCRdb, only in-frame clones are kept and a portion is missing. Clone size and V and J calls were adopted from that table, with D and trimming inferred from the DNA. The repertoire holds a few hundred thousand clones, with about 90% as singletons. This rearrangement joins TRBV24-1 to TRBJ2-5; 8 nucleotides agree with TRBD1. The receptor was isolated from a man older than 75 with acute or convalescent COVID-19. Sequencing was performed on peripheral blood. The CDR3 nucleotides are TGTGCCACCAGTGGAACAGGGGGACAAGAGACCCAGTACTTC. This encodes CATSGTGGQETQYF.